The sequence of this TCR beta chain was determined in a study of response to subunit inactivated influenza vaccine. This clonotype occurred a few times. Its specificity is not known. Germline lookup yields CDR1 LGHDT and CDR2 YNNKEL (reference sequence). This CDR3 has 18 amino acids. The V and J ends lost 2 bases and 6 bases respectively, with 23 bases between them. General study results and limits: Few new T cells, the authors suggested, are recruited by each seasonal influenza vaccination.

MiXCR, applied by TCRdb to the RT-PCR reads, yields one record per CDR3 protein. Of 710,000 or so distinct CDR3 sequences detected, 15% to 18% appear once; the ten largest clones hold around 10%. The rearrangement links TRBV3-1 to TRBJ2-1, with a tentative D call TRBD2 (6 bases). The receptor was derived from a man aged 50-60 years who received an inactivated influenza vaccine. The input for sequencing was PBMCs from blood, taken about 11 days after vaccination. The CDR3, as DNA: TGTGCCAGCAGCCAAACTTCCGTTCCGGGACTTATTTTCAATGAGCAGTTCTTC. Translated: CASSQTSVPGLIFNEQFF.